The subject of this entry is one TCR beta chain. Its target is not known. The CDR3 consists of 13 residues. V was cut by 7 bases and J by 7 bases, with 12 bases left in between. Germline values: CDR1 SGHRS, CDR2 YFSETQ. Sequencing used immunoSEQ multiplex PCR; TCRdb keeps in-frame clones, though not all of them. The sample contains 250,000 to 350,000 clones, 65% to 85% of which appear only once. The sample is drawn from a study of cytotoxic CD8 clonotypes in ibrutinib-treated CLL. Whole-study results and caveats: Clonality went up at the time of ibrutinib response, stayed stable in sustained remission, and later dropped back toward its baseline level at progression.

This TCR derives from a human donor with chronic lymphocytic leukemia. The chain links TRBV5-1 to TRBJ1-6; D is ambiguous. The sample here was PBMCs, taken at disease progression, from a patient treated with ibrutinib. The CDR3 sequence is CASRRADNSPLHF. The CDR3 DNA follows: TGCGCCAGCCGCCGGGCAGACAATTCACCCCTCCACTTT.